This TCR beta chain emerged from a study of blood T cells in healthy people across ages. No fewer than 6 million PBMCs went into each sample. The V end was cut by 2 bases, the J end by 5 bases, with 12 bases between. This CDR3 contains 14 residues. CDR1 and CDR2 (germline): MDHEN, SYDVKM. The use of a sample-barcoded 5' primer and a J-beta primer mix characterized a second PCR of roughly 7 to 11 cycles. TCRdb fed the 5' RACE reads into MiXCR, producing one record per CDR3 protein. Of 790,000 or so distinct CDR3 sequences in the sample, around 50% were seen once. Only a few counts were recorded for this clonotype. Its antigen is currently unknown. Notes on the study in general: TCR beta diversity per million T cells fell roughly linearly with age.

This sequence was found in a man aged 80 or over in good health. Sequenced input: blood. The chain links TRBV28 to TRBJ1-2; the D gene is possibly TRBD1 (5 bases). CDR3 loop: CASSLRKQVYGYTF. Here the CDR3 DNA reads TGTGCCAGCAGTTTACGTAAACAGGTTTATGGCTACACCTTC.